Each of the 24 T cell receptor beta chains below was sequenced from the same sample in a study of T cell clones after liver transplantation. Sequencing used immunoSEQ multiplex PCR; TCRdb keeps in-frame clones, though not all of them. The data hold 31,000 or so clones, with about 94% observed a single time. This specimen was CD8+ T cells from blood, taken 12 months after liver transplant. The receptor set was obtained from a human patient who received a liver transplant. Some T cells may be graft donor cells.

This chain uses TRBV2 with TRBJ2-7, with unresolved D. Germline V lookup: CDR1 SNHLY, CDR2 FYNNEI. V lost 2 bases, J lost 1 base, and 9 bases lay in between. The CDR3 length is 14 residues. The CDR3 here is CASSETIRSYEQYF. CDR3 DNA sequence: TGTGCCAGCAGTGAAACTATACGATCCTACGAGCAGTACTTC. Using reference TRBV2 and TRBJ2-7 for the parts outside the CDR3, the full variable domain is EPEVTQTPSHQVTQMGQEVILRCVPISNHLYFYWYRQILGQKVEFLVSFYNNEISEKSEIFDDQFSVERPDGSNFTLKIRSTKLEDSAMYFCASSETIRSYEQYFGPGTRLTVT.

This chain joins TRBV7-3 and TRBJ2-3, with 10 nucleotides matching TRBD2. Unmatched junction bases numbered 6, after V lost 5 bases and J lost 4 bases. Germline assignment: CDR1 SGHTA and CDR2 FQGTGA. The CDR3 extends over 15 amino acids. The CDR3 sequence: CASSPLAGVPDTQYF. The CDR3, as DNA: TGTGCCAGCAGCCCTCTAGCGGGAGTCCCAGATACGCAGTATTTT. Combining the CDR3 with reference TRBV7-3 and TRBJ2-3 gives the whole variable domain GAGVSQTPSNKVTEKGKYVELRCDPISGHTALYWYRQSLGQGPEFLIYFQGTGAADDSGLPNDRFFAVRPEGSVSTLKIQRTERGDSAVYLCASSPLAGVPDTQYFGPGTRLTVL.

The CDR3 sequence is CASSSGQGWYEQYF. The CDR3 DNA is TGTGCCAGCAGTTCCGGACAGGGGTGGTACGAGCAGTACTTC. The chain employs TRBV27 and TRBJ2-7, with TRBD1 matching 9 bases. Trimming at V came to 4 bases and at J to 4 bases, leaving 5 bases not matched to a gene. CDR3 length: 14 amino acids. Germline loops: CDR1 MNHEY, CDR2 SMNVEV (reference sequence).

This chain links TRBV27 with TRBJ1-4; D is undetermined. Germline CDR1 and CDR2: MNHEY and SMNVEV (reference sequence). The CDR3 is 12 residues long. The V and J ends lost 6 bases and 5 bases respectively, with 7 bases between them. The CDR3 region is CASSPQNEKLFF. The DNA for the CDR3 is TGTGCCAGCAGCCCCCAGAATGAAAAACTGTTTTTT.

This sequence joins TRBV5-1 and TRBJ2-7; perhaps TRBD1 as D (6 bases). The germline V and J ends were trimmed by 4 bases and 0 bases, with 11 bases remaining between them. The germline V gene has CDR1 SGHRS and CDR2 YFSETQ. The CDR3 runs to 14 residues. The CDR3 DNA sequence: TGCGCCAGCAGCCCCCGACAGGTCTCCTACGAGCAGTACTTC. Translated: CASSPRQVSYEQYF.

DNA of the CDR3: TGTGCCAGCAGTCCCCTCCCCTTAGGGGGGGGCAATGAGCAGTTCTTC. Amino acid sequence: CASSPLPLGGGNEQFF. This chain uses TRBV27 with TRBJ2-1; a possible D gene is TRBD2 (7 bases). Trimming took 5 bases from V and 6 from J, leaving 20 bases between them. The CDR3 sequence is 16 residues long. The germline CDR1 and CDR2 sequences are MNHEY and SMNVEV (reference sequence).

The chain uses TRBV11-2 and TRBJ2-5, with a possible D match to TRBD2 (5 bases). Germline V gene data show CDR1 as SGHAT and CDR2 as FQNNGV. This CDR3 has 16 residues. Trimming took 0 bases from V and 4 from J, leaving 15 bases between them. The CDR3 sequence: CASSLDQPSGVETQYF. The CDR3 DNA reads as TGTGCCAGCAGCTTAGATCAGCCAAGCGGTGTAGAGACCCAGTACTTC.

This clone was recorded only once. This rearrangement joins TRBV5-1 to TRBJ2-3, with 7 bases that match TRBD2. Germline lookup yields CDR1 SGHRS and CDR2 YFSETQ. The CDR3 loop spans 13 amino acids. Trimming cost V 7 bases and J 1 base; bases outside gene matches: 3. CDR3 residues: CASASGGTDTQYF. The CDR3 DNA is TGCGCCAGCGCTAGCGGAGGCACAGATACGCAGTATTTT.

CDR3 DNA: TGTGCCAGCAGCCCGCGGGACGAGCAGTACTTC. Translated: CASSPRDEQYF. The chain recombines TRBV6-6 with TRBJ2-7; the D gene is possibly TRBD2 (5 bases). The germline V gene encodes CDR1 MNHNY and CDR2 SVGAGI (reference sequence). V was cut by 6 bases and J by 5 bases, with 8 bases left in between. This CDR3 region has 11 residues.

A few counts support this clone. This chain uses TRBV14 with TRBJ1-1; a weak D match, TRBD1 (6 bases). Germline CDR1 SGHDN, CDR2 FVKESK. V lost 2 bases and J 8 bases, leaving 9 bases between the germline ends. CDR3 length: 12 residues. Here the CDR3 reads CASSQNRVEAFF. As DNA, the CDR3 is TGTGCCAGCAGCCAAAACAGGGTCGAAGCTTTCTTT.

This clone showed up just once. The J gene is TRBJ2-7, the V gene TRBV27, with 10 positions matching TRBD2. Germline loops: CDR1 MNHEY, CDR2 SMNVEV (reference sequence). The CDR3 covers 13 residues. The V gene end was trimmed by 4 bases and the J gene end by 6 bases; junction bases not matched to a gene: 3. The CDR3 region is CASSSSGSFEQYF. CDR3 DNA: TGTGCCAGCAGTTCTAGCGGGAGTTTCGAGCAGTACTTC.

The chain carries TRBV27 and TRBJ2-1; weak D call: TRBD1 (6 bases). V was trimmed by 6 bases and J by 8 bases, leaving 14 bases between them. The germline V gene encodes CDR1 MNHEY and CDR2 SMNVEV (reference sequence). This CDR3 comprises 13 residues. The CDR3 DNA sequence: TGTGCCAGCAGGGGGGCGCTTCTCGATGAGCAGTTCTTC. Protein product: CASRGALLDEQFF.

The chain joins TRBV7-9 to TRBJ2-3; perhaps TRBD1 as D (7 bases). CDR1 SEHNR and CDR2 FQNEAQ come from the germline V gene (reference sequence). The V gene lost 5 bases and the J gene lost 0 bases, with 12 bases spanning the gap. The CDR3 loop spans 15 amino acids. Here the CDR3 DNA reads TGTGCCAGCAGCCCCAGGGGGGTTAGCACAGATACGCAGTATTTT. It yields the protein CASSPRGVSTDTQYF. Looking up the rest from reference TRBV7-9 and TRBJ2-3 gives the full variable domain: DTGVSQNPRHKITKRGQNVTFRCDPISEHNRLYWYRQTLGQGPEFLTYFQNEAQLEKSRLLSDRFSAERPKGSFSTLEIQRTEQGDSAMYLCASSPRGVSTDTQYFGPGTRLTVL.

The chain uses TRBV11-3 and TRBJ2-7, with D hard to call. CDR3 length equals 13 residues. The ends were cut back, 5 bases at V and 2 bases at J, with 10 bases in the middle. Germline loops: CDR1 SGHNT, CDR2 YENEEA. The CDR3 region is CASSGQETYEQYF. CDR3 sequence (DNA): TGTGCCAGCAGCGGGCAGGAGACCTACGAGCAGTACTTC.

The chain joins TRBV29-1 to TRBJ2-1; a weak D match, TRBD2 (6 bases). This CDR3 spans 13 amino acids. Trimming left V 4 bases short and J 8 bases short, with 15 bases between. Germline-derived CDR1 and CDR2 are SQVTM and ANQGSEA. The DNA of the CDR3 is TGCAGCGTTGTTTACCTAGCGTCTTATGAGCAGTTCTTC. Its translation is CSVVYLASYEQFF.

The chain couples TRBV19 to TRBJ2-7; TRBD1 matches at 10 bases. The CDR3 loop spans 16 amino acids. V shed 3 bases, J shed 3 bases, and the junction held 8 bases outside the gene matches. Germline CDR1 and CDR2: LNHDA and SQIVND (reference sequence). The CDR3 protein is CASSIRDRGQIYEQYF. In nucleotides, the CDR3 is TGTGCCAGTAGTATTCGCGACAGGGGGCAGATCTACGAGCAGTACTTC.

CDR3: CASSPAGGSPYEQYF. Here the CDR3 DNA reads TGCGCCAGCAGCCCAGCTGGCGGGAGCCCCTACGAGCAGTACTTC. The V call is TRBV4-1, the J call TRBJ2-7; 7 bases agree with TRBD2. The J segment lost 2 bases and the V segment lost 4 bases, leaving 8 bases of the junction unmatched. CDR3 length equals 15 residues. Germline lookup yields CDR1 MGHRA and CDR2 YSYEKL.

This chain links TRBV9 with TRBJ2-1; TRBD2 agrees at 9 bases. CDR1 SGDLS and CDR2 YYNGEE come from the germline V gene. This CDR3 comprises 15 residues. The junction had 5 bases not matched to a gene; V was cut back by 0 bases and J by 7 bases. CDR3 sequence: CASSVEGSGRNEQFF. In nucleotides, the CDR3 is TGTGCCAGCAGCGTAGAAGGTAGCGGGAGAAATGAGCAGTTCTTC.

This sequence joins TRBV2 and TRBJ2-5; no clear D. Germline CDR1 and CDR2: SNHLY and FYNNEI. The V gene lost 8 bases and the J gene lost 1 base, with 11 bases spanning the gap. CDR3 length: 13 residues. The CDR3 reads CASLPRSQETQYF. In DNA, the CDR3 is TGTGCCAGCCTTCCGAGGAGCCAAGAGACCCAGTACTTC.

The rearrangement joins TRBV13 to TRBJ1-2; 7 bases line up with TRBD1. This CDR3 has 14 residues. The V and J ends lost 6 bases and 0 bases, in that order; junction bases with no gene match: 4. Germline CDR1 and CDR2: PRHDT and FYEKMQ (reference sequence). The DNA for the CDR3 is TGTGCCAGCAGTCCAGGACAGGCTAACTATGGCTACACCTTC. Amino acid sequence: CASSPGQANYGYTF.

V gene TRBV5-4 combines with J gene TRBJ2-1; no reliable D call. The CDR3 loop spans 13 amino acids. CDR1 and CDR2 (germline): SGHNT, YYREEE (reference sequence). V was clipped by 0 bases and J by 4 bases, with 5 bases between them. CDR3 nucleotides: TGTGCCAGCAGCTTGGGCAGTTACAATGAGCAGTTCTTC. This sequence encodes CASSLGSYNEQFF.

The CDR3 sequence is CASSLAVRAHLNTEAFF. The CDR3 DNA sequence: TGTGCCAGCAGCTTAGCCGTTCGGGCCCATTTAAACACTGAAGCTTTCTTT. This sequence joins TRBV11-2 and TRBJ1-1; D gene ambiguous. The CDR3 contains 17 residues. V gave up 1 base and J gave up 2 bases, with 17 bases separating them. Germline V gene sequence: CDR1 SGHAT, CDR2 FQNNGV. Based on the CDR3 plus reference TRBV11-2 and TRBJ1-1, the full variable domain is EAGVAQSPRYKIIEKRQSVAFWCNPISGHATLYWYQQILGQGPKLLIQFQNNGVVDDSQLPKDRFSAERLKGVDSTLKIQPAKLEDSAVYLCASSLAVRAHLNTEAFFGQGTRLTVV.

This clone was found once. This rearrangement joins TRBV6-1 to TRBJ2-7; D uncertain. There are 13 residues in the CDR3. CDR1 and CDR2 (germline): MNHNS, SASEGT. Deletions cut 11 bases from V and 3 bases from J, with 17 bases between. CDR3 coding DNA: TGTGCCGCAAGTGACGGACCAAGCTACGAGCAGTACTTC. It yields the protein CAASDGPSYEQYF.

The V call is TRBV6-1, the J call TRBJ2-3; the D gene is possibly TRBD2 (5 bases). This CDR3 comprises 15 residues. The V end was cut by 4 bases, the J end by 0 bases, with 11 bases between. Germline-derived CDR1 and CDR2 are MNHNS and SASEGT. The CDR3 DNA sequence: TGTGCCAGCAGTGTTAGACTAAGCAGCACAGATACGCAGTATTTT. Protein product: CASSVRLSSTDTQYF.